This T cell receptor (beta chain) was sequenced for a study of T-cell reconstitution after alpha-beta-depleted transplantation in children. Library preparation (for TCRbeta) was performed with unique molecular identifiers. Each CDR3 protein gets one entry after TCRdb re-called the PCR reads with MiXCR. The sample includes some 490,000 distinct CDR3 sequences, approximately 13% of them seen just once. CDR3 size: 17 residues. CDR1 is LGHNA and CDR2 is YSLEER in the germline V gene. The germline V and J ends were trimmed by 1 base and 0 bases, with 10 bases remaining between them. The chain is built from TRBV4-3 and TRBJ2-6, with D hard to call. Sequencing used PBMCs from the stem cell graft donor, obtained from the stem cell graft. The source is a human donor who donated a stem cell graft to a child with combined immunodeficiency. In nucleotides, the CDR3 is TGCGCCAGCAGCCAAGTATACGGCTACTCTGGGGCCAACGTCCTGACTTTC. Amino acids: CASSQVYGYSGANVLTF.